This TCR beta chain was observed in a study of shared clonotypes between healthy human individuals. Each subset's genomic DNA was shared equally among a number of immunoSEQ plates. As originally analysed: In the immunoSEQ data, sequences were junction-only and lacked quality scores, so filtering differed. Clones were sequenced by immunoSEQ multiplex PCR, and TCRdb holds only the in-frame ones, with some missing. V and J calls and clone size come straight from that table; D and trimming were deduced from the DNA. The sample records some 2.1 million clones, 90% to 95% being singletons. This clone was detected once. V trimming: 4 bases; J trimming: 7 bases; junction bases outside the gene matches: 6. The CDR3 is made up of 15 amino acids. CDR1 is SGHAT and CDR2 is FQNNGV in the germline V gene.

V gene TRBV11-2 combines with J gene TRBJ2-7; 14 positions match TRBD2. What was sequenced was naive CD4+ T cells sorted from blood. The subset here: CD45RA+ positively selected. This clonotype was obtained from a man aged 18 to 30 in good health. The chain's CDR3 is CASSSGLAGEWEQYF. CDR3 DNA: TGTGCCAGCAGCTCGGGACTAGCGGGAGAGTGGGAGCAGTACTTC.